This T cell receptor beta chain was retrieved from a study of blood T cell repertoires in COVID-19 (dated by TCRdb to the early 2020s). Context from the whole study: Collaborator samples came from the United States, Italy and Spain and covered acute and convalescent phases of COVID-19. The material from the prospective study consisted of cDNA or gDNA derived from T cells, B-cell-depleted T cells, or PBMCs. The dataset comprised deeply sampled blood TCRbeta repertoires from subjects exposed to, actively infected with, or recovered from COVID-19. The repertoires were released in a freely available public database meant as a resource for research on the immune response to SARS-CoV-2. Samples were obtained from the ongoing ImmuneRACE study (first 160 participants) and from approximately 1,200 subjects provided by 6 global collaborators. The sample metadata nearly always contained a de-identified subject ID, COVID-19 status, age in years and sex. Where available, HLA class I and class II types were taken from metadata supplied by the sample provider and were not determined by assay-based typing. Overall results and qualifications from the work: The quantity of clinical and demographic metadata differed by source and by participant and was supplied without curation.

Enrolling through a virtual design, the prospective study's participants ranged in age from about 18 to 100 years and lived across 20 to 30 United States geographic areas. Cohort assignment in the prospective study relied on participant-reported clinical history from a screening survey and a study questionnaire. In the prospective study, whole blood, serum and a nasopharyngeal or oropharyngeal swab were collected from each participant by mobile phlebotomists. Prospective study participants could optionally give additional blood draws and questionnaires over an approximately two-month period. Blood samples from the prospective study were shipped frozen or at room temperature prior to DNA extraction. With regard to this clone: The clone's antigen remains unknown. No base quality values were provided; no much bigger clone lies one nucleotide off.

TCRbeta CDR3 regions were amplified from genomic DNA using the immunoSEQ Assay, a bias-controlled multiplex PCR. On the authors' methods: The number of nucleated cells in each sample was estimated from the amplification of reference gene primers within the assay. Sequence reads were collapsed and filtered to measure the absolute abundance of every unique TCRbeta CDR3 rearrangement. Productive Simpson clonality was computed per sample as the square root of Simpson's diversity index over productive rearrangements. TCRdb retrieved this table from immuneACCESS and kept in-frame rearrangements only. Not all clones are present; in checked studies, unresolved V genes account for under half, and no reason is known for the remainder. Clonal size and the V and J genes are those of that table, whereas D and trimming came from the DNA. This sample has about 180,000 clones in its table, and over 70% of those were observed once. The ten largest clones capture around 6% of the sample.

V lost 6 bases and J lost 5 bases; the stretch between them is 22 bases long. Via the germline V gene, CDR1 is SNHLY and CDR2 FYNNEI. The CDR3 sequence holds 16 residues, the cysteine and phenylalanine included. Kept here is only the CDR3 DNA, which spans 48 bases and is read in frame from base 1. This TCR derives from a woman in her forties with acute COVID-19. Sequencing was performed on PBMCs or T cells enriched from blood (not recorded which). Recombination connected TRBV2 to TRBJ1-1, with the identity of the D gene unclear. This receptor carries the CDR3 CASRNREGRGSTEAFF. The nucleotide sequence reads TGTGCCAGCAGGAACCGGGAGGGCCGGGGAAGTACTGAAGCTTTCTTT.